A single sample is the source of the 13 T cell receptor beta chains below, sequenced in a study of Graves' ophthalmopathy and Graves' hyperthyroidism. Amplification from RNA transcripts yielded the TCR beta CDR3 regions. First-round RT-PCR with HTBI primers preceded a second-round multiplex PCR. TCRdb called the multiplex PCR reads again in MiXCR, with one record for every CDR3 protein. Of hundreds of thousands of distinct CDR3 sequences listed, approximately 39% were seen once; the top ten hold over 2.5%. Sequences were obtained from peripheral blood. The origin of the receptors is an adult man with Graves' ophthalmopathy.

The sample holds many counts of this clonotype. This rearrangement joins TRBV7-2 to TRBJ2-7; 8 positions match TRBD1. The CDR3 contains 14 residues. Germline V lookup: CDR1 SGHTA, CDR2 FQGNSA. V was clipped by 3 bases and J by 4 bases; unmatched bases: 5. The CDR3 DNA sequence: TGTGCCAGCAGCTTCGGGACAGGCAGGTACGAGCAGTACTTC. This gives the protein CASSFGTGRYEQYF.

This clonotype was picked up many times. This chain's CDR3 is CASSLPGTANEKLFF. The DNA for the CDR3 is TGTGCCAGCAGCTTACCCGGGACTGCAAATGAAAAACTGTTTTTT. This chain uses TRBV7-3 with TRBJ1-4; D is possibly TRBD1 (5 bases). Germline V gene lookup returns CDR1 SGHTA and CDR2 FQGTGA. CDR3 size: 15 residues. V gave up 2 bases and J gave up 5 bases, with 12 bases separating them.

To note about this clonotype: An end of the junction does not agree with germline; a read error may underlie this. V and J are TRBV6-5 and TRBJ1-5, with D unresolved. The germline CDR1 and CDR2 sequences are MNHEY and SVGAGI. CDR3 length: 15 amino acids. CDR3 sequence: CVSSPGPHIDQPQHF. Written as DNA, the CDR3 is TGTGTCAGCAGCCCAGGACCGCATATAGACCAGCCCCAGCATTTT.

The chain couples TRBV19 to TRBJ2-7, with D unclear. Between the trimmed V and J ends, which lost 4 bases and 2 bases, there was a span of 12 bases. CDR1 is LNHDA, CDR2 SQIVND, per germline (reference sequence). The CDR3 spans 14 residues. CDR3 sequence: CASSRGHTTYEQYF. The CDR3 DNA sequence: TGTGCCAGTAGTAGGGGTCACACCACCTACGAGCAGTACTTC.

This clonotype was found many times. The chain employs TRBV24-1 and TRBJ2-7; 9 bases are shared with TRBD2. The CDR3 is 15 residues long. V dropped 12 bases and J dropped 5; count of bases not matched to a gene: 16. Germline lookup yields CDR1 KGHDR and CDR2 SFDVKD. The CDR3 DNA follows: TGTGCCGCCGGATGGGCTAGCGGGAATGAGAACGAGCAGTACTTC. It is translated as CAAGWASGNENEQYF.

This clonotype showed up just a few times. The J gene is TRBJ1-3, the V gene TRBV10-3; D possibly corresponds to TRBD1 (5 bases). Germline CDR1 ENHRY, CDR2 SYGVKD. The length of the CDR3 is 18 residues. Trimming cost V 5 bases and J 4 bases, with 24 bases left between them. The CDR3 is CAISQGPNYAEGGNTIYF. In DNA form, the CDR3 reads TGTGCCATCAGTCAGGGACCCAACTACGCCGAAGGAGGAAACACCATATATTTT.

This clonotype occurred a few times. This chain connects TRBV6-1 to TRBJ1-1, with 8 positions matching TRBD1. CDR1 is MNHNS, CDR2 SASEGT, per germline. V shed 4 bases, J shed 7 bases, and the junction held 5 bases outside the gene matches. CDR3 length: 13 residues. This CDR3 reads CASSVQGAGEAFF. For the CDR3, the DNA is TGTGCCAGCAGTGTGCAGGGGGCTGGTGAAGCTTTCTTT.

About this clonotype: A read error may explain this, as a much larger clone is one base away. The chain links TRBV5-1 to TRBJ2-7; 8 bases fit TRBD1. This CDR3 has 14 amino acids. V lost 3 bases to trimming and J lost 3 bases; unmatched junction nucleotides: 5. Germline V CDR1 and CDR2: SGHRS, YFSETQ. CDR3 residues: CASSWDRPYYEQYF. In DNA form, the CDR3 reads TGCGCCAGCAGCTGGGACAGGCCCTACTACGAGCAGTACTTC.

This clonotype was detected ten times or more. The rearrangement uses TRBV20-1 and TRBJ1-6, with D unresolved. Trimming left V 2 bases short and J 8 bases short, with 16 bases between. CDR1 and CDR2 (germline): DFQATT, SNEGSKA (reference sequence). This CDR3 is built from 15 residues. CDR3 sequence reads: CSARRPGEGYSPLHF. In DNA form, the CDR3 reads TGCAGTGCTAGACGTCCCGGTGAGGGATATTCACCCCTCCACTTT.

This clonotype was counted ten times or more. This chain uses TRBV29-1 with TRBJ1-1, with TRBD1 matching over 7 bases. The CDR3 runs 13 residues. The V gene end was trimmed by 4 bases and the J gene end by 0 bases; junction bases not matched to a gene: 2. Germline CDR1 is SQVTM and CDR2 is ANQGSEA. The CDR3 DNA reads as TGCAGCGTTGCCGGGACAGTGAACACTGAAGCTTTCTTT. This codes for CSVAGTVNTEAFF.

This clonotype was observed a single time. The rearrangement joins TRBV11-2 to TRBJ2-7; D possibly corresponds to TRBD2 (5 bases). The CDR3 sequence is 13 residues long. V lost 6 bases and J 2 bases, leaving 11 bases between the germline ends. CDR1 is SGHAT and CDR2 is FQNNGV in the germline V gene. DNA for the CDR3: TGTGCCAGCAGTCACGGGGTAGCCTACGAGCAGTACTTC. Translation: CASSHGVAYEQYF.

Many counts were recorded for this clonotype. The chain has TRBV5-1 and TRBJ1-2, with D unclear. Trimming left V 0 bases short and J 6 bases short, with 12 bases between. CDR1 and CDR2 from the germline V gene are SGHRS and YFSETQ. The CDR3 spans 14 residues. The CDR3 DNA reads as TGCGCCAGCAGCTTGGTACAGTCGGAGAATGGCTACACCTTC. This sequence encodes CASSLVQSENGYTF. Full variable domain (remainder filled in from reference TRBV5-1 and TRBJ1-2): KAGVTQTPRYLIKTRGQQVTLSCSPISGHRSVSWYQQTPGQGLQFLFEYFSETQRNKGNFPGRFSGRQFSNSRSEMNVSTLELGDSALYLCASSLVQSENGYTFGSGTRLTVV.

A few counts support this clonotype. The genes are TRBV6-6 and TRBJ1-3; D may be TRBD1 (6 bases). V was shortened by 3 bases and J by 2 bases, with 11 bases between the two germline ends. CDR1 is MNHNY, CDR2 SVGAGI, per germline (reference sequence). CDR3 size: 15 residues. CDR3 nucleotide sequence: TGTGCCAGCAGTTATAGCGGACAGCCTGGAAACACCATATATTTT. It yields the protein CASSYSGQPGNTIYF.